These T cell receptor beta chains were read from a single sample in a study of graft-versus-host responses after intestinal transplantation. Assay: immunoSEQ multiplex PCR; the TCRdb copy retains only in-frame clones and omits some. The table includes some 46,000 clones, about 94% detected once. The sequenced sample was PBMCs, obtained around 350 days after intestinal transplant. These receptors all come from a human patient who received an intestinal transplant, so some T cells may come from the graft donor. The CDR3 runs from the conserved cysteine through the conserved F or W. A D gene is named only where the DNA matches it firmly. The size of a clone is reported for some rows only, either as once, few or many, or as a class for expanded clones.

d_gene	v_gene	j_gene	abundance	CDR3nt	CDR3aa
.	TRBV5-4	TRBJ1-5	once	TGTGCCAGCAGCCAAGATCCCGGGAGCAATCAGCCCCAGCATTTT	CASSQDPGSNQPQHF
.	TRBV6-4	TRBJ2-3	few	TGTGCCAGCAGTGACTCGTCGGGGGGCACAGATACGCAGTATTTT	CASSDSSGGTDTQYF
.	TRBV14	TRBJ2-1	.	TGTGCCAGCAGCCAAGTTTGGGTGAGGTCAAATGGGGAGCAGTTCTTC	CASSQVWVRSNGEQFF
.	TRBV9	TRBJ2-7	.	TGTGCCAGCAGCTTCGGGGGTAGCGGAGTTTACGAGCAGTACTTC	CASSFGGSGVYEQYF
TRBD1	TRBV27	TRBJ1-1	.	TGTGCCAGCAGTTTGATGGGACAGGGGTTTACCACTGAAGCTTTCTTT	CASSLMGQGFTTEAFF
TRBD1	TRBV6-6	TRBJ2-2	.	TGTGCCAGCAGTTACGGGGGACAGGCGGATCCCGGGGAGCTGTTTTTT	CASSYGGQADPGELFF
.	TRBV25-1	TRBJ1-1	.	TGTGCCAGCAGTGCCCCATTTGACACTGAAGCTTTCTTT	CASSAPFDTEAFF
.	TRBV27	TRBJ2-7	.	TGTGCCAGCTGCTCTTTGGGGTCCTCCTACGAGCAGTACTTC	CASCSLGSSYEQYF
.	TRBV11-2	TRBJ2-3	once	TGTGCCAGCAGCTTAGCGTCAGATACGCAGTATTTT	CASSLASDTQYF
.	TRBV28	TRBJ1-6	.	TGTGCCACCAGGGACCCGAATTCACCCCTCCACTTT	CATRDPNSPLHF
.	TRBV7-9	TRBJ2-7	.	TGTGCCAGCAGCCTAAATGGGGTGGGCCCCTACGAGCAGTACTTC	CASSLNGVGPYEQYF
TRBD2	TRBV18	TRBJ2-7	.	TGTGCCAGCTCACCGCCCTCGGGGGGGGGCTACGAGCAGTACTTC	CASSPPSGGGYEQYF
.	TRBV5-5	TRBJ2-3	once	TGTGCCAGCAGCCCCTCCGGGGAGTCCACAGATACGCAGTATTTT	CASSPSGESTDTQYF
.	TRBV6-6	TRBJ2-1	.	TGTGCCAGCAGTTACATTCTAGCGTTTTACAATGAGCAGTTCTTC	CASSYILAFYNEQFF
TRBD1	TRBV11-3	TRBJ2-7	.	TGTGCCAGCAGCTCAGGAAGGACAGGGTATACCTACGAGCAGTACTTC	CASSSGRTGYTYEQYF
TRBD1	TRBV10-3	TRBJ2-2	.	TGTGCCATCAGTGGGGGACAGGGGGGAACCGGGGAGCTGTTTTTT	CAISGGQGGTGELFF
TRBD1	TRBV19	TRBJ2-2	.	TGTGCCAGTAGTGACGCTCCGACAGGGTACGCCGGGGAGCTGTTTTTT	CASSDAPTGYAGELFF
TRBD1	TRBV6-6	TRBJ1-3	.	TGTGCCAGCAGTTTCGGGACAGGCTCCTCTGGAAACACCATATATTTT	CASSFGTGSSGNTIYF
.	TRBV14	TRBJ1-5	once	TGTGCCAGCAGCCAAAGTGGAGATCAGCCCCAGCATTTT	CASSQSGDQPQHF
.	TRBV25-1	TRBJ1-2	.	TGTGCCAGCAGTGCTAACTATGGCTACACCTTC	CASSANYGYTF
TRBD1	TRBV19	TRBJ1-6	.	TGTGCCAGTACCAGAACAGGGGGCTCCTATAATTCACCCCTCCACTTT	CASTRTGGSYNSPLHF
TRBD2	TRBV5-4	TRBJ2-2	.	TGTGCCAGCAGCGAACCCGGGACTAGTAACACCGGGGAGCTGTTTTTT	CASSEPGTSNTGELFF
TRBD2	TRBV7-2	TRBJ2-7	.	TGTGCCAGCAGCCAACGACTAGCGGGAAGCTACGAGCAGTACTTC	CASSQRLAGSYEQYF
.	TRBV5-4	TRBJ2-5	.	TGTGCCAGCAGCTTCGACAGAAGGATTAAAGAGACCCAGTACTTC	CASSFDRRIKETQYF
TRBD1	TRBV5-1	TRBJ2-1	.	TGCGCCAGCAGCCCGGAGGGGACAGGGGGGAATGAGCAGTTCTTC	CASSPEGTGGNEQFF
TRBD2	TRBV29-1	TRBJ2-1	.	TGCAGCGTGGGGGGACTAGCGGGCCCCAATGAGCAGTTCTTC	CSVGGLAGPNEQFF
.	TRBV11-1	TRBJ2-1	.	TGTGCCAGCCAAACCGACGAAGACTATTACAATGAGCAGTTCTTC	CASQTDEDYYNEQFF
.	TRBV18	TRBJ1-2	.	TGTGCCAGCTCACCAGCGGGACGGCTCTATGGCTACACCTTC	CASSPAGRLYGYTF